The subject of this entry is one T cell receptor beta chain. Its antigen is unknown. Sequenced by immunoSEQ multiplex PCR; TCRdb stores in-frame clones only, minus some. The table shows under 250,000 clones, with less than 85% occurring only once. Trimming left V 1 base short and J 5 bases short, with 24 bases between. In germline, CDR1 is MGHRA, CDR2 YSYEKL. The CDR3 length is 19 residues. This sample is drawn from a study of cytomegalovirus exposure and HLA in healthy donors. In the study overall: A subsequent analysis stated that the 100 to 150 validation repertoires were run on the same platform as the 650 to 850 first-cohort repertoires. Overall study results and limits: Most TCR sequences proved rare, with some public TCRs found in many donors. The authors listed 150 to 200 TCR beta chains as cytomegalovirus-associated.

What was sequenced was PBMCs. The receptor was isolated from a woman aged 18-29 years in good health and CMV-seronegative. The rearrangement links TRBV4-1 to TRBJ1-5; TRBD1 is a possible D gene (6 bases). This CDR3 is CASSQADRRRGVKDQPQHF. The CDR3 bases are TGCGCCAGCAGCCAAGCTGACAGGAGGCGAGGCGTGAAGGATCAGCCCCAGCATTTT.